These 20 T cell receptor beta chains share one sample of origin, sequenced in a study of blood T cell repertoires in COVID-19. TCRdb's table, derived via immunoSEQ multiplex PCR, lists solely in-frame clones and lacks some. The sample lists around 190,000 clones, around 80% occurring once. Source material: peripheral blood. All receptors derive from a human donor in a cohort sampled during active COVID-19.

The chain has TRBV5-5 and TRBJ2-7; possible D gene TRBD2, 6 bases. Germline assignment: CDR1 SGHKS and CDR2 YYEKEE (reference sequence). V was pared by 6 bases and J by 5 bases, with 18 bases between. CDR3 size: 14 residues. CDR3 nucleotides: TGTGCCAGCATTCCGGGACTCTCAGGGAACGAGCAGTACTTC. It yields the protein CASIPGLSGNEQYF.

V usage is TRBV4-1 and J usage is TRBJ2-5, with D perhaps TRBD2 (5 bases). This CDR3 region has 18 residues. V was cut by 4 bases and J by 5 bases, with 26 bases left in between. The germline gives CDR1 MGHRA, CDR2 YSYEKL. The CDR3 reads CASSLNRGADPYGETQYF. In DNA form, the CDR3 reads TGCGCCAGCAGCCTCAACCGGGGTGCCGACCCGTATGGGGAGACCCAGTACTTC.

The chain joins TRBV25-1 to TRBJ1-1, with D perhaps matching TRBD1 (6 bases). The germline CDR1 and CDR2 sequences are MGHDK and SYGVNS. The CDR3 totals 15 residues. V lost 2 bases to trimming and J lost 4 bases, with 14 bases between them. The CDR3 sequence: CASSETGSYGTEAFF. The CDR3 bases are TGTGCCAGCAGTGAAACAGGGAGTTATGGCACTGAAGCTTTCTTT.

V usage is TRBV5-1 and J usage is TRBJ2-1; a weak D match, TRBD1 (5 bases). Trimming left V 1 base short and J 10 bases short, with 9 bases between. The CDR3 is 12 amino acids. The germline CDR1 and CDR2 sequences are SGHRS and YFSETQ. The CDR3 spells CASSLTQGEQFF. In nucleotides, the CDR3 is TGCGCCAGCAGCTTGACCCAGGGCGAGCAGTTCTTC.

This chain joins TRBV7-9 and TRBJ1-2; 7 positions agree with TRBD1. Per the germline V gene, CDR1 is SEHNR and CDR2 is FQNEAQ (reference sequence). The CDR3 sequence is 12 residues long. V lost 3 bases and J lost 6; bases outside the gene matches: 1. The CDR3 coding sequence is TGTGCCAGCAGCTTCGACAGGGATGGCTACACCTTC. Translation: CASSFDRDGYTF.

This chain links TRBV4-2 with TRBJ2-7; D is undetermined. This CDR3 is built from 16 residues. V gave up 1 base and J gave up 3 bases, with 16 bases separating them. The germline CDR1 and CDR2 sequences are LGHNA and YNFKEQ. The CDR3 region is CASSQGVGAPLYEQYF. The CDR3 DNA reads as TGTGCCAGCAGCCAAGGGGTGGGCGCGCCGCTCTACGAGCAGTACTTC.

In DNA, the CDR3 is TGTGCCAGCAGATTTATAGGGGCTGACTACAATGAGCAGTTCTTC. It is translated as CASRFIGADYNEQFF. This chain joins TRBV6-5 and TRBJ2-1, with D possibly TRBD1 on 5 matching bases. The ends were cut back, 6 bases at V and 3 bases at J, with 15 bases in the middle. CDR1 and CDR2 from the germline V gene are MNHEY and SVGAGI. The CDR3 sequence is 15 residues long.

V is TRBV12-3 or TRBV12-4 and J is TRBJ1-1; no firm D call. The V and J ends lost 3 bases and 6 bases respectively, with 8 bases between them. This CDR3 comprises 12 residues. The CDR3 protein is CASSFSLSEAFF. The CDR3 nucleotides are TGTGCCAGCAGTTTTAGCCTGTCTGAAGCTTTCTTT.

The rearrangement links TRBV18 to TRBJ2-7, with TRBD2 identical over 7 bases. The CDR3 length is 15 residues. Germline V CDR1 and CDR2: KGHSH, LQKENI. The V segment lost 3 bases and the J segment 3 bases; nucleotides outside the gene matches: 8. The CDR3 is CASSPSTGRLYEQYF. CDR3 DNA: TGTGCCAGCTCACCGAGTACCGGGAGGCTCTACGAGCAGTACTTC.

V usage is TRBV19 and J usage is TRBJ1-2; D is undetermined. The CDR3 contains 12 residues. CDR1 LNHDA and CDR2 SQIVND come from the germline V gene (reference sequence). Trimming removed 7 bases at V and 1 base at J, with 7 bases between. DNA of the CDR3: TGTGCCAGTAAGGGAGTTAACTATGGCTACACCTTC. Protein: CASKGVNYGYTF.

The genes are TRBV28 and TRBJ1-3; D not resolved. The CDR3 is made up of 15 amino acids. Germline V lookup: CDR1 MDHEN, CDR2 SYDVKM. V lost 4 bases and J 7 bases, leaving 17 bases between the germline ends. CDR3 nucleotide sequence: TGTGCCAGCAGTTACCTCCTTCCCGGAGGGAACACCATATATTTT. It is translated as CASSYLLPGGNTIYF.

V gene TRBV7-6 combines with J gene TRBJ2-7, with D possibly TRBD1 on 6 matching bases. The V gene's germline CDR1 is SGHVS and CDR2 FNYEAQ. Between the trimmed V and J ends, which lost 5 bases and 0 bases, there was a span of 26 bases. The CDR3 sequence is 19 residues long. CDR3 coding DNA: TGTGCCAGCAGCCCACACACGCAGATGGGGGCACTCAACTCCTACGAGCAGTACTTC. It translates to CASSPHTQMGALNSYEQYF.

The CDR3 region is CASGDLPGTGSYEQYF. The CDR3 nucleotides read TGTGCTAGTGGTGATCTTCCCGGGACAGGGTCCTACGAGCAGTACTTC. The V gene is TRBV12-5, the J gene TRBJ2-7; 9 nucleotides agree with TRBD1. Germline V gene sequence: CDR1 LGHNT, CDR2 FRNRAP. The J segment lost 1 base and the V segment lost 5 bases, leaving 9 bases of the junction unmatched. This CDR3 spans 16 amino acids.

This sequence joins TRBV30 and TRBJ2-1, with 10 bases fitting TRBD2. CDR1 is GTSNPN and CDR2 is SVGIG in the germline V gene (reference sequence). The CDR3 consists of 13 residues. The V and J ends lost 4 bases and 4 bases, in that order; junction bases with no gene match: 1. The CDR3 coding sequence is TGTGCCTGGACTAGCGGGGGATACAATGAGCAGTTCTTC. Translation: CAWTSGGYNEQFF.

In the case of this clone: Other DNA sequences in the same sample also yield this CDR3. The chain joins TRBV29-1 to TRBJ1-1, with D possibly matching TRBD1 (6 bases). The V gene lost 4 bases and the J gene lost 11 bases, with 14 bases spanning the gap. CDR1 and CDR2 from the germline V gene are SQVTM and ANQGSEA. The CDR3 has 11 amino acids. This CDR3 reads CSVGRGAGAFF. In DNA form, the CDR3 reads TGCAGCGTTGGGCGGGGGGCGGGGGCTTTCTTT.

J is TRBJ2-7 and V is TRBV7-2; D gene uncertain. Per the germline V gene, CDR1 is SGHTA and CDR2 is FQGNSA. V was trimmed by 1 base and J by 3 bases, leaving 13 bases between them. The CDR3 is made up of 15 amino acids. As DNA, the CDR3 is TGTGCCAGCAGCTTAGAGGCACTATCAGACTACGAGCAGTACTTC. As protein: CASSLEALSDYEQYF.

This rearrangement joins TRBV12-3 or TRBV12-4 to TRBJ1-2, with 8 bases fitting TRBD1. Unmatched junction bases numbered 3, after V lost 5 bases and J lost 10 bases. This CDR3 is built from 11 residues. The CDR3 region is CASSGQGFYTF. DNA for the CDR3: TGTGCCAGCAGTGGACAGGGTTTCTACACCTTC.

CDR3 nucleotides: TGTGCCAGCAGCCAAGGGGAGTGGACAGGATCCTACGAGCAGTACTTC. This translates into CASSQGEWTGSYEQYF. This chain joins TRBV3-1 (or the pseudogene TRBV3-2) and TRBJ2-7; TRBD1 matches 7 bases. The CDR3 has 16 residues. In germline, CDR1 is LGHDT, CDR2 YNNKEL (reference sequence). J lost 1 base, V lost 1 base, and 7 bases had no gene match.

Points on this clone: Because the CDR3 is missing its conserved closing phenylalanine or tryptophan, this is likely a read error. The DNA is left out, because the CDR3 cannot be placed on it with certainty; the CDR3 is given as TCRdb lists it. The genes are TRBV19 and TRBJ2-7; the table gives TRBD1 as D, unverified against the DNA. Termini included, the CDR3 measures 15 amino acids. Germline V lookup: CDR1 LNHDA, CDR2 SQIVND (reference sequence). The CDR3 region is CASRNPTGNTYLSTS.

The chain employs TRBV12-5 and TRBJ2-1, with 7 nucleotides matching TRBD1. The CDR3 totals 16 residues. Trimming took 5 bases from V and 3 from J; bases not matched to a gene: 10. From germline, CDR1 is LGHNT and CDR2 FRNRAP. The CDR3 region is CASGRPYRGNYNEQFF. DNA of the CDR3: TGTGCTAGTGGTAGACCTTACAGGGGAAACTACAATGAGCAGTTCTTC.